One and the same sample provided the 7 T cell receptor beta chains below, sequenced in a study of T cell responses to AZD1222 COVID-19 vaccine (dated by TCRdb to the early 2020s). Libraries were built with the immunoSEQ multiplex PCR assay. Sourced from immuneACCESS, this table was stored by TCRdb with only in-frame sequences that have V and J called. A share of the clones is absent; for the studies checked, an unresolved V gene accounts for under half, and the remainder has no known explanation. The sample data list 90,000 to 140,000 clones, and about four fifths of these were observed just once. Jointly, the top ten make up 5% of the sample. The meaning of the sample's time point label: baseline before first vaccination. Sequencing used peripheral blood, obtained on day 0 of AZD1222 vaccination. These TCRs come from an adult in good health.

This chain joins TRBV11-2 and TRBJ1-2, with D unclear. The CDR3 is made up of 16 amino acids. V gave up 4 bases and J gave up 0 bases, with 15 bases separating them. Germline lookup yields CDR1 SGHAT and CDR2 FQNNGV. CDR3 sequence reads: CASSSRLGTTNYGYTF. CDR3 DNA sequence: TGTGCCAGCAGCTCCCGTCTAGGCACAACTAACTATGGCTACACCTTC.

The chain recombines TRBV7-2 with TRBJ2-7; D remains ambiguous. V lost 1 base, J lost 6 bases, and 10 bases lay in between. There are 13 residues in the CDR3. The germline V gene encodes CDR1 SGHTA and CDR2 FQGNSA. The chain's CDR3 is CASSLVARSEQYF. CDR3 nucleotide sequence: TGTGCCAGCAGCTTAGTGGCGCGTTCCGAGCAGTACTTC.

The V gene is TRBV9, the J gene TRBJ2-1, with D perhaps TRBD2 (7 bases). V lost 0 bases and J lost 3, with 16 bases in between. The CDR3 is made up of 17 amino acids. Germline V lookup: CDR1 SGDLS, CDR2 YYNGEE. As DNA, the CDR3 is TGTGCCAGCAGCGTAGCTGGGGGGGCTTCCTACTACAATGAGCAGTTCTTC. Protein sequence: CASSVAGGASYYNEQFF. The complete variable domain, with remaining parts taken from reference TRBV9 and TRBJ2-1, reads DSGVTQTPKHLITATGQRVTLRCSPRSGDLSVYWYQQSLDQGLQFLIQYYNGEERAKGNILERFSAQQFPDLHSELNLSSLELGDSALYFCASSVAGGASYYNEQFFGPGTRLTVL.

V gene TRBV5-6 combines with J gene TRBJ2-7; 12 bases agree with TRBD2. The CDR3 is 16 amino acids. The V gene end was trimmed by 0 bases and the J gene end by 0 bases; junction bases not matched to a gene: 1. Germline V gene lookup returns CDR1 SGHDT and CDR2 YYEEEE. The DNA for the CDR3 is TGTGCCAGCAGCTTGGCTAGCGGGGGGGCCTCCTACGAGCAGTACTTC. Its protein product is CASSLASGGASYEQYF.

The J gene is TRBJ1-1, the V gene TRBV5-4; no definite D call. V was pared by 3 bases and J by 1 base, with 16 bases between. This CDR3 has 16 residues. The germline gives CDR1 SGHNT, CDR2 YYREEE (reference sequence). For the CDR3, the DNA is TGTGCCAGCAGCTCGATCCCAGCCCAGACGAACACTGAAGCTTTCTTT. Translation gives CASSSIPAQTNTEAFF.

This sequence joins TRBV19 and TRBJ2-7; 10 bases are a match to TRBD1. The CDR3 extends over 15 amino acids. V gave up 11 bases and J gave up 5 bases; unmatched junction bases: 15. Germline lookup yields CDR1 LNHDA and CDR2 SQIVND (reference sequence). CDR3 coding DNA: TGTGCCCAGAAAATCCGGGACAGGGGCATGAACGAGCAGTACTTC. Translated, it gives CAQKIRDRGMNEQYF.

The V and J genes are TRBV5-1 and TRBJ2-2; D is perhaps TRBD1 (6 bases). Per germline, CDR1 SGHRS and CDR2 YFSETQ. The V end lost 2 bases, the J end lost 0 bases, and 17 bases lay between the germline ends. The CDR3 covers 18 residues. CDR3 DNA sequence: TGCGCCAGCAGCTTATTGGGACACTCATTGTCGAACACCGGGGAGCTGTTTTTT. Encoded protein: CASSLLGHSLSNTGELFF.